The 21 T cell receptor beta chains below were found in one sample sequenced in a study of read filtering for tumor transcriptome and immune sequencing. The library was built from roughly 400 ng RNA with molecular barcoded adaptors for alpha/delta and beta/gamma chains. One entry per CDR3 protein, called by TCRdb with MiXCR from the reads. This table has some 120,000 distinct CDR3 sequences, 13% appearing once. The sample comprised a population of CD138-negative cells sorted from bone marrow. The receptors shown here come from a donor aged 40 or older with multiple myeloma.

This clonotype occurred a few times. The chain has TRBV7-2 and TRBJ2-3; D gene unclear. Per germline, CDR1 SGHTA and CDR2 FQGNSA. Trimming took off 0 bases at V and 5 bases at J, with 9 bases between the two ends. This CDR3 is built from 14 residues. CDR3 in amino acids: CASSLAGSGDTQYF. The CDR3 nucleotides read TGTGCCAGCAGCTTAGCGGGGTCAGGAGATACGCAGTATTTT.

In this sample, this clonotype turned up a few times. The chain uses TRBV13 and TRBJ2-3; 11 bases line up with TRBD1. Germline V gives CDR1 PRHDT, CDR2 FYEKMQ (reference sequence). The J segment lost 3 bases and the V segment lost 4 bases, leaving 12 bases of the junction unmatched. The CDR3 totals 18 residues. CDR3 residues: CASSSSFTGQGATDTQYF. The CDR3 bases are TGTGCCAGCAGCTCCTCGTTCACCGGACAGGGGGCTACAGATACGCAGTATTTT.

This clonotype has a handful of counts. The V and J genes are TRBV29-1 and TRBJ1-3, with D unclear. Germline V lookup: CDR1 SQVTM, CDR2 ANQGSEA. Trimming cost V 1 base and J 0 bases, with 4 bases left between them. The length of the CDR3 is 13 residues. The CDR3 loop is CSVEGGSGNTIYF. Written as DNA, the CDR3 is TGCAGCGTTGAAGGGGGCTCTGGAAACACCATATATTTT.

This clonotype has at least ten counts. The chain has TRBV12-3 or TRBV12-4 and TRBJ1-1; D gene unclear. V lost 7 bases and J lost 3, with 12 bases in between. This CDR3 contains 13 residues. CDR3 in DNA: TGTGCCAGCATCCCGAGGCGAGACACTGAAGCTTTCTTT. Its protein is CASIPRRDTEAFF.

This clonotype was observed once. This clone may be a read error of a much larger clone one base away. The chain employs TRBV12-3 or TRBV12-4 and TRBJ1-1; 9 positions agree with TRBD1. This CDR3 spans 13 amino acids. This CDR3 is CSSSRGQGGEAFF. The DNA for the CDR3 is TGTTCCAGCAGTAGGGGACAGGGTGGGGAAGCTTTCTTT.

This clonotype was picked up a small number of times. Without the conserved terminal phenylalanine or tryptophan, this CDR3 likely stems from a read error. The V and J genes are TRBV7-2 and TRBJ2-7, with 8 bases aligning to TRBD2. With 1 base clipped from V and 0 bases from J, the junction kept 2 bases outside the gene matches. The CDR3 totals 15 residues. Germline V lookup: CDR1 SGHTA, CDR2 FQGNSA. The CDR3 loop is CASSLGGTSSYEQYL. Written as DNA, the CDR3 is TGTGCCAGCAGCTTAGGAGGGACTAGCTCCTACGAGCAGTACCTC.

As concerns this clonotype: A much larger clonotype is one base distant, so this may be a read error. The rearrangement uses TRBV11-2 and TRBJ1-1; D is ambiguous. Germline V CDR1 and CDR2: SGHAT, FQNNGV. The CDR3 runs to 14 residues. V was pared by 3 bases and J by 0 bases, with 8 bases between. DNA of the CDR3: TGTGCCAGCAGCTTGGCCGACATGAACACTGAAGCTTTCTTT. This translates into CASSLADMNTEAFF.

Regarding this clonotype: One base away lies a much larger clone, so this may be a sequencing read error. This chain uses TRBV20-1 with TRBJ2-3; 10 bases match TRBD2. The CDR3 loop spans 13 amino acids. CDR1 is DFQATT and CDR2 is SNEGSKA in the germline V gene (reference sequence). The CDR3 sequence is CSARLAGEDTQNF. CDR3 nucleotides: TGCAGTGCTAGACTAGCGGGAGAAGATACGCAGAATTTT.

This clonotype was counted at least ten times. The genes are TRBV20-1 and TRBJ1-1; 8 bases map to TRBD1. Germline CDR1 and CDR2: DFQATT and SNEGSKA (reference sequence). Germline trimming cut 3 bases from V and 2 bases from J; bases unmatched to any gene: 5. This CDR3 region has 14 residues. DNA of the CDR3: TGCAGTGCTAGCGAGGACAGGGCCAACACTGAAGCTTTCTTT. It encodes CSASEDRANTEAFF.

This clonotype was counted between two and nine times. This chain connects TRBV20-1 to TRBJ2-7, with 10 bases that match TRBD1. The CDR3 has 16 residues. Germline trimming cut 4 bases from V and 3 bases from J; bases unmatched to any gene: 12. The germline CDR1 and CDR2 sequences are DFQATT and SNEGSKA (reference sequence). CDR3 nucleotide sequence: TGCAGTGCTACCACCAGGGGGACAGGGGAATTCTACGAGCAGTACTTC. This sequence encodes CSATTRGTGEFYEQYF.

This clonotype occurred a few times. Since a much larger clone is just one base distant, this may be a read error. V and J are TRBV6-1 and TRBJ1-1; 9 nucleotides line up with TRBD1. CDR3 length equals 13 residues. Germline CDR1 is MNHNS and CDR2 is SASEGT. The CDR3 nucleotides are TGTGCCAGTTACAGGGGGCTGGGAACTGGAGCTTTCTTT. This sequence encodes CASYRGLGTGAFF.

This clonotype was recorded at least ten times. The germline gene is not matched at one end of the junction; a read error may be the cause. V and J are TRBV29-1 and TRBJ2-5, with D possibly matching TRBD1 (5 bases). Germline CDR1 SQVTM, CDR2 ANQGSEA. The CDR3 runs to 13 residues. The CDR3: CSVDQGPQETQYF. Here the CDR3 DNA reads TGCAGCGTTGATCAGGGCCCACAAGAGACTCAGTACTTC.

The chain is built from TRBV3-1 and TRBJ2-2, with D possibly being TRBD1 (5 bases). V shed 3 bases and J shed 0 bases, with 14 bases lying between them. This CDR3 comprises 17 residues. Germline V lookup: CDR1 LGHDT, CDR2 YNNKEL (reference sequence). CDR3 bases: TGTGCCAGCAGCCAGCCGACAGCGCACACGAACACCGGGGAGCTGTTTTTT. Translation: CASSQPTAHTNTGELFF. The whole variable domain, remainder taken from reference TRBV3-1 and TRBJ2-2, is DTAVSQTPKYLVTQMGNDKSIKCEQNLGHDTMYWYKQDSKKFLKIMFSYNNKELIINETVPNRFSPKSPDKAHLNLHINSLELGDSAVYFCASSQPTAHTNTGELFFGEGSRLTVL.

This clonotype is medium-sized by share. This rearrangement joins TRBV29-1 to TRBJ2-1; 13 positions match TRBD2. CDR3 length equals 17 residues. V lost 1 base, J lost 4 bases, and 7 bases stayed unmatched. The germline gives CDR1 SQVTM, CDR2 ANQGSEA. This CDR3 reads CSVEGGLAGARYNEQFF. As DNA, the CDR3 is TGCAGCGTTGAAGGTGGACTAGCGGGAGCAAGGTACAATGAGCAGTTCTTC.

This clonotype was found many times. V usage is TRBV6-1 and J usage is TRBJ2-3; 12 bases match TRBD1. This CDR3 is 15 amino acids long. Germline V gene data show CDR1 as MNHNS and CDR2 as SASEGT. With 4 bases clipped from V and 6 bases from J, the junction kept 5 bases outside the gene matches. This chain's CDR3 is CASSASGTGGDTQYF. Written as DNA, the CDR3 is TGTGCCAGCAGTGCCTCCGGGACAGGGGGCGATACGCAGTATTTT.

This clonotype was detected ten times or more. The J gene is TRBJ2-1, the V gene TRBV29-1; the match to TRBD2 covers 7 bases. The V and J ends lost 3 bases and 3 bases, in that order; junction bases with no gene match: 5. CDR1 and CDR2 (germline): SQVTM, ANQGSEA. The CDR3 has 14 amino acids. CDR3 sequence reads: CSVDGSSGYNEQFF. In DNA form, the CDR3 reads TGCAGCGTTGACGGCTCTAGCGGCTACAATGAGCAGTTCTTC.

In its sample, this clonotype was seen many times. This chain connects TRBV5-1 to TRBJ2-7; 8 bases agree with TRBD1. CDR1 is SGHRS, CDR2 YFSETQ, per germline. V lost 4 bases to trimming and J lost 4 bases; unmatched junction nucleotides: 10. This CDR3 region has 15 residues. CDR3 sequence: CASSGGQGRLYEQYF. The CDR3 DNA sequence: TGCGCCAGCAGCGGAGGACAGGGTCGATTATACGAGCAGTACTTC. Drawing the rest from reference TRBV5-1 and TRBJ2-7, the complete variable domain is KAGVTQTPRYLIKTRGQQVTLSCSPISGHRSVSWYQQTPGQGLQFLFEYFSETQRNKGNFPGRFSGRQFSNSRSEMNVSTLELGDSALYLCASSGGQGRLYEQYFGPGTRLTVT.

As concerns this clonotype: With a much larger clone just one base away, this may be a read error. The chain carries TRBV2 and TRBJ1-2; no clear D gene. Germline V gene sequence: CDR1 SNHLY, CDR2 FYNNEI. This CDR3 is 12 amino acids long. Trimming cost V 4 bases and J 1 base, with 4 bases left between them. The CDR3 here is CASSAHNYGYTF. In DNA, the CDR3 is TGTGCCAGCAGTGCCCATAACTATGGCTACACCTTC.

Notes on this clonotype: This may be a read error: a much more frequent sequence differs by one nucleotide. The chain links TRBV7-2 to TRBJ1-6; maybe TRBD1 (6 bases). The CDR3 is 16 amino acids. The germline V gene encodes CDR1 SGHTA and CDR2 FQGNSA. The CDR3 loop is CASSSGLLRGNSPLRF. For the CDR3, the DNA is TGTGCCAGCAGCTCCGGCTTACTCAGGGGTAATTCACCCCTCCGCTTT.

Turning to this clonotype: A read error may account for a junction end that differs from germline. The chain carries TRBV12-3 or TRBV12-4 and TRBJ1-5; D is uncertain. This CDR3 has 15 residues. CDR3 residues: CASSFPDGSNQPQHF. The CDR3, as DNA: TGCGCCAGCAGTTTCCCGGACGGCAGCAATCAGCCCCAGCATTTT.

The rearrangement links TRBV20-1 to TRBJ2-1, with D unresolved. The germline V and J ends were trimmed by 2 bases and 5 bases, with 10 bases remaining between them. The CDR3 spans 13 residues. Germline V CDR1 and CDR2: DFQATT, SNEGSKA (reference sequence). The CDR3 DNA reads TGCAGTGCTAGACCCAACTTCGACAATGAGCAGTTCTTC. It translates to CSARPNFDNEQFF.